This entry lists 27 T cell receptor beta chains sequenced from one sample in a study of blood T cell repertoires in COVID-19. TCRdb's table, derived via immunoSEQ multiplex PCR, lists solely in-frame clones and lacks some. Among fewer than 500,000 clones listed, over 75% were seen once. What was sequenced was PBMCs or T cells enriched from blood (not recorded which). Receptors originate from a woman in her 30s with acute COVID-19.

This clone was found once. A much more abundant neighbour one base away suggests this may be a read error. V gene TRBV9 combines with J gene TRBJ2-7; 12 bases match TRBD2. With V trimmed by 3 bases and J by 2 bases, 0 bases remained unmatched. Germline CDR1 and CDR2: SGDLS and YYNGEE. The CDR3 spans 14 residues. CDR3: CASSASGGAYEQYF. In DNA, the CDR3 is TGTGCCAGCAGCGCTAGCGGGGGGGCCTACGAGCAGTACTTC. The full variable domain, rest sourced from reference TRBV9 and TRBJ2-7, is DSGVTQTPKHLITATGQRVTLRCSPRSGDLSVYWYQQSLDQGLQFLIQYYNGEERAKGNILERFSAQQFPDLHSELNLSSLELGDSALYFCASSASGGAYEQYFGPGTRLTVT.

The J gene is TRBJ1-3, the V gene TRBV30, with 8 nucleotides matching TRBD1. The junction had 4 bases not matched to a gene; V was cut back by 4 bases and J by 2 bases. Germline V gene lookup returns CDR1 GTSNPN and CDR2 SVGIG (reference sequence). This CDR3 region has 14 residues. The CDR3 nucleotides are TGTGCCTGGAAATCACAGGGGGCTGGAAACACCATATATTTT. This gives the protein CAWKSQGAGNTIYF.

The gene calls are TRBV25-1 and TRBJ2-5; 8 nucleotides line up with TRBD1. Germline V gene sequence: CDR1 MGHDK, CDR2 SYGVNS. With V trimmed by 2 bases and J by 5 bases, 4 bases remained unmatched. CDR3 length: 14 residues. In nucleotides, the CDR3 is TGTGCCAGCAGTGAAGGACAGGGCCTGGAGACCCAGTACTTC. Translating it yields CASSEGQGLETQYF. Complete variable domain (other parts from reference TRBV25-1 and TRBJ2-5): EADIYQTPRYLVIGTGKKITLECSQTMGHDKMYWYQQDPGMELHLIHYSYGVNSTEKGDLSSESTVSRIRTEHFPLTLESARPSHTSQYLCASSEGQGLETQYFGPGTRLLVL.

The chain has TRBV2 and TRBJ2-2; the D gene is possibly TRBD2 (5 bases). The CDR3 is 13 residues long. Trimming shortened V by 2 bases and J by 10 bases, and 11 bases separated the two germline ends. The germline V gene encodes CDR1 SNHLY and CDR2 FYNNEI. CDR3 bases: TGTGCCAGCAGTGAATTCGAGGGCGTGGAGCTGTTTTTT. Translated, it gives CASSEFEGVELFF.

The chain joins TRBV7-2 to TRBJ1-1; 7 bases match TRBD1. The CDR3 covers 15 residues. Germline assignment: CDR1 SGHTA and CDR2 FQGNSA. With 4 bases clipped from V and 0 bases from J, the junction kept 5 bases outside the gene matches. The CDR3, as DNA: TGTGCCAGCAGCTCCTCGACAGGGCTGAACACTGAAGCTTTCTTT. Protein product: CASSSSTGLNTEAFF.

The V call is TRBV9, the J call TRBJ1-3; no clear D. The CDR3 has 16 residues. CDR1 and CDR2 from the germline V gene are SGDLS and YYNGEE. Trimming stripped 4 bases from V and 0 bases from J, with 14 bases between. CDR3 protein: CASSPVQVYSGNTIYF. In nucleotides, the CDR3 is TGTGCCAGCAGCCCCGTCCAGGTCTACTCTGGAAACACCATATATTTT.

The chain joins TRBV13 to TRBJ1-1; a possible D gene is TRBD1 (6 bases). Deletions cut 0 bases from V and 8 bases from J, with 10 bases between. CDR1 is PRHDT, CDR2 FYEKMQ, per germline (reference sequence). The CDR3 has 13 residues. CDR3 sequence reads: CASSLGRGAEAFF. CDR3 in DNA: TGTGCCAGCAGCTTAGGACGGGGGGCCGAAGCTTTCTTT.

This clone appeared a few times. This rearrangement joins TRBV3-1 (or the pseudogene TRBV3-2) to TRBJ2-1, with 7 bases identical to TRBD2. This CDR3 region has 17 residues. The germline V gene has CDR1 LGHDT and CDR2 YNNKEL (reference sequence). J lost 4 bases, V lost 0 bases, and 9 bases had no gene match. The CDR3 loop reads CASSQDLGRGGYNEQFF. The DNA for the CDR3 is TGTGCCAGCAGCCAAGATCTTGGGCGGGGAGGGTACAATGAGCAGTTCTTC.

This clone was seen once. The chain couples TRBV7-3 to TRBJ1-1; TRBD1 is a possible D gene (6 bases). This CDR3 region has 15 residues. V was cut by 2 bases and J by 1 base, with 11 bases left in between. Germline CDR1 reads SGHTA; CDR2 reads FQGTGA. CDR3 residues: CASSLGTGRNTEAFF. Here the CDR3 DNA reads TGTGCCAGCAGCTTAGGAACAGGGAGGAACACTGAAGCTTTCTTT.

This clone turned up a few times. V gene TRBV5-4 combines with J gene TRBJ2-3, with D tentatively TRBD2 (5 bases). The germline V gene encodes CDR1 SGHNT and CDR2 YYREEE (reference sequence). CDR3 length: 14 residues. V was trimmed by 0 bases and J by 5 bases, leaving 10 bases between them. The CDR3 loop reads CASSLVSSGDTQYF. The CDR3 DNA follows: TGTGCCAGCAGCTTGGTTTCGAGCGGAGATACGCAGTATTTT.

As to this clone: Distinct nucleotide sequences in the sample also encode this CDR3. The V call is TRBV12-3 or TRBV12-4, the J call TRBJ1-1; D is possibly TRBD1 (6 bases). The CDR3 runs 13 residues. V dropped 3 bases and J dropped 4 bases, with 9 bases sitting between them. The CDR3 nucleotides read TGTGCCAGCAGTTTGTCAGGGGCCACTGAAGCTTTCTTT. Its protein is CASSLSGATEAFF.

Regarding this clone: The sample holds other DNA sequences that translate to the same CDR3. In DNA, the CDR3 is TGTGCCAGCAGCTCAGGGCCCCAAGAGACCCAGTACTTC. Amino acid sequence: CASSSGPQETQYF. The V call is TRBV7-3, the J call TRBJ2-5; the D gene is possibly TRBD1 (5 bases). V was pared by 4 bases and J by 1 base, with 7 bases between. The CDR3 spans 13 residues. CDR1 is SGHTA, CDR2 FQGTGA, per germline.

The gene calls are TRBV6-2 or TRBV6-3 and TRBJ2-2; TRBD1 matches 9 bases. Losses at the gene ends were 0 bases for V and 2 bases for J; bases not matched to a gene: 7. Germline CDR1 MNHEY, CDR2 SVGEGT. The CDR3 spans 18 residues. In DNA form, the CDR3 reads TGTGCCAGCAGTTACTCGACACAGGGGGCTTTAAACACCGGGGAGCTGTTTTTT. Encoded protein: CASSYSTQGALNTGELFF.

V is TRBV27 and J is TRBJ2-1, with 10 nucleotides matching TRBD2. The CDR3 loop spans 16 amino acids. With 5 bases clipped from V and 7 bases from J, the junction kept 11 bases outside the gene matches. Germline V CDR1 and CDR2: MNHEY, SMNVEV (reference sequence). CDR3 protein: CASSPKSGGASNEQFF. The DNA for the CDR3 is TGTGCCAGCAGTCCCAAAAGCGGGGGGGCCTCAAATGAGCAGTTCTTC.

The gene calls are TRBV30 and TRBJ1-3; D is possibly TRBD1 (6 bases). Trimming pared 2 bases from V and 2 bases from J, leaving 10 bases between. The CDR3 totals 14 residues. The germline V gene encodes CDR1 GTSNPN and CDR2 SVGIG (reference sequence). The CDR3 sequence: CAWSTGGTGNTIYF. DNA of the CDR3: TGTGCCTGGAGTACGGGGGGCACTGGAAACACCATATATTTT. The full variable domain, its missing parts supplied by reference TRBV30 and TRBJ1-3, is SQTIHQWPATLVQPVGSPLSLECTVEGTSNPNLYWYRQAAGRGLQLLFYSVGIGQISSEVPQNLSASRPQDRQFILSSKKLLLSDSGFYLCAWSTGGTGNTIYFGEGSWLTVV.

This chain joins TRBV10-3 and TRBJ1-5; D not resolved. The CDR3 covers 13 residues. The ends were cut back, 6 bases at V and 5 bases at J, with 11 bases in the middle. Germline V gives CDR1 ENHRY, CDR2 SYGVKD. DNA for the CDR3: TGTGCCATCAGCCAATTCGCGGATCAGCCCCAGCATTTT. It encodes CAISQFADQPQHF.

This sequence joins TRBV9 and TRBJ1-1, with TRBD1 identical over 8 bases. Germline assignment: CDR1 SGDLS and CDR2 YYNGEE. The CDR3 totals 14 residues. Trimming took 4 bases from V and 0 from J; bases not matched to a gene: 2. In DNA form, the CDR3 reads TGTGCCAGCAGCCACAGGGGGATGAACACTGAAGCTTTCTTT. This codes for CASSHRGMNTEAFF.

This clone was seen a single time. V gene TRBV7-9 combines with J gene TRBJ2-1, with D perhaps TRBD2 (5 bases). CDR1 SEHNR and CDR2 FQNEAQ come from the germline V gene (reference sequence). Trimming left V 2 bases short and J 0 bases short, with 14 bases between. This CDR3 is built from 17 residues. In DNA form, the CDR3 reads TGTGCCAGCAGCTTACTGCGGGCCTCCAGCTCCTACAATGAGCAGTTCTTC. This translates into CASSLLRASSSYNEQFF.

The chain is built from TRBV6-5 and TRBJ1-2, with D perhaps matching TRBD1 (5 bases). V was clipped by 6 bases and J by 7 bases, with 18 bases between them. Per germline, CDR1 MNHEY and CDR2 SVGAGI. There are 14 residues in the CDR3. CDR3 coding DNA: TGTGCCAGCAGCTTGGAAGAGGATAGGGGTGGCTACACCTTC. This encodes CASSLEEDRGGYTF.

The chain recombines TRBV19 with TRBJ2-2, with 7 bases fitting TRBD1. CDR1 is LNHDA and CDR2 is SQIVND in the germline V gene (reference sequence). The CDR3 length is 15 residues. V shed 4 bases, J shed 4 bases, and the junction held 6 bases outside the gene matches. As DNA, the CDR3 is TGTGCCAGTAGTACGGACAGGTCCTCCACCGGGGAGCTGTTTTTT. This gives the protein CASSTDRSSTGELFF.

The V gene is TRBV7-2, the J gene TRBJ2-1; 8 nucleotides agree with TRBD2. CDR1 SGHTA and CDR2 FQGNSA come from the germline V gene. The CDR3 extends over 17 amino acids. Trimming removed 5 bases from V and 3 bases from J; junction bases left unmatched: 12. The CDR3: CASSPGPAGGNYNEQFF. CDR3 DNA sequence: TGTGCCAGCAGCCCGGGCCCGGCGGGGGGAAACTACAATGAGCAGTTCTTC.

The rearrangement uses TRBV7-9 and TRBJ2-7, with 7 bases lining up with TRBD1. The J segment lost 6 bases and the V segment lost 1 base, leaving 6 bases of the junction unmatched. Germline V gives CDR1 SEHNR, CDR2 FQNEAQ (reference sequence). The CDR3 spans 14 residues. The CDR3 nucleotides are TGTGCCAGCAGCTTAGGAGGGGGCCCGGGCGAGCAGTACTTC. Protein: CASSLGGGPGEQYF.

The chain carries TRBV6-2 or TRBV6-3 and TRBJ2-3, with a possible D match to TRBD1 (5 bases). CDR3 length equals 15 residues. With 0 bases removed from V and 6 bases from J, the gap between germline ends came to 13 bases. From germline, CDR1 is MNHEY and CDR2 SVGEGT. CDR3 region: CASSYSGQTRDTQYF. CDR3 coding DNA: TGTGCCAGCAGTTACTCGGGGCAGACTCGGGATACGCAGTATTTT.

The V and J genes are TRBV28 and TRBJ1-1, with D possibly being TRBD1 (6 bases). Germline lookup yields CDR1 MDHEN and CDR2 SYDVKM. The CDR3 runs 14 residues. V lost 4 bases to trimming and J lost 4 bases, with 13 bases between them. This chain's CDR3 is CASSSTGLGTEAFF. The DNA for the CDR3 is TGTGCCAGCAGTTCAACAGGGTTAGGCACTGAAGCTTTCTTT.

The chain recombines TRBV19 with TRBJ1-2, with 9 bases matching TRBD1. The CDR3 loop spans 14 amino acids. Germline assignment: CDR1 LNHDA and CDR2 SQIVND (reference sequence). V shed 5 bases, J shed 8 bases, and the junction held 9 bases outside the gene matches. The DNA of the CDR3 is TGTGCCAGTAGTCCGGGGACAGGGTGGAGCGGCTACACCTTC. Amino acids: CASSPGTGWSGYTF.

A word on this clone: This CDR3 is also generated by other DNA sequences in the sample. This sequence joins TRBV10-1 and TRBJ2-3; 13 positions agree with TRBD2. The trim removed 0 bases at V and 3 bases at J, leaving 3 bases unmatched. The CDR3 is 17 residues long. Germline V lookup: CDR1 WNHNN, CDR2 SYGVQD (reference sequence). DNA of the CDR3: TGCGCCAGCAGTGAGTCTACTAGCGGGGGGGCAACAGATACGCAGTATTTT. Amino acids: CASSESTSGGATDTQYF.

The chain carries TRBV4-3 and TRBJ1-5, with 9 nucleotides matching TRBD1. The germline V gene has CDR1 LGHNA and CDR2 YSLEER. Losses at the gene ends were 1 base for V and 2 bases for J; bases not matched to a gene: 0. The CDR3 contains 15 residues. CDR3 loop: CASSQGTGGNQPQHF. The CDR3 DNA is TGCGCCAGCAGCCAAGGGACAGGGGGCAATCAGCCCCAGCATTTT.